This is a list of T cell receptor beta chains from one sample in a study of T cell clonotyping in hematopoietic cell transplantation. TCRdb keeps only in-frame clones here, not all; method: immunoSEQ multiplex PCR. The repertoire holds 15,000 to 20,000 clones, with 60% to 80% as singletons. The material sequenced was peripheral blood mononuclear cells, taken before stem cell transplant. These receptors originate from a man between 60 and 75 years old with acute myeloid leukemia. Some clones in this sample may be carry-over from other donors' samples. CDR3s include the opening cysteine and the closing phenylalanine or tryptophan. Each record gives: V gene, D gene, J gene, clone size, CDR3 protein, CDR3 DNA. A D gene is named only where the DNA matches it firmly. The size of a clone is reported for some rows only, either as once, few or many, or as a class for expanded clones.

>TRBV11-3|NA|TRBJ1-3|NA
CASSSGQGNTIYF
TGTGCCAGCAGCTCCGGACAGGGAAACACCATATATTTT
>TRBV7-3|NA|TRBJ2-2|NA
CASSPLSGVLRTGELFF
TGTGCCAGCAGCCCACTTTCCGGAGTTTTGCGAACCGGGGAGCTGTTTTTT
>TRBV7-2|NA|TRBJ2-5|NA
CASSSGAIRETQYF
TGTGCCAGCAGCTCAGGGGCTATTCGGGAGACCCAGTACTTC
>TRBV30|TRBD1|TRBJ1-4|NA
CAWRRQGEEKLFF
TGTGCCTGGAGGCGGCAGGGGGAGGAAAAACTGTTTTTT
>TRBV9|NA|TRBJ2-3|NA
CASSFGVAQSSTDTQYF
TGTGCCAGCAGCTTTGGTGTAGCTCAAAGTAGCACAGATACGCAGTATTTT
>TRBV19|NA|TRBJ2-5|NA
CASSIDTQEETQYF
TGTGCCAGTAGTATCGACACACAGGAAGAGACCCAGTACTTC
>TRBV2|NA|TRBJ1-2|NA
CASSESSVGGGYGYTF
TGTGCCAGCAGTGAATCGTCGGTTGGGGGGGGTTATGGCTACACCTTC
>TRBV7-9|TRBD2|TRBJ2-3|NA
CASSPNSSGSYFNTQYF
TGTGCCAGCAGCCCAAATTCTAGCGGGAGCTACTTTAATACGCAGTATTTT
>TRBV27|NA|TRBJ1-1|NA
CASSWAGETEAFF
TGTGCCAGCAGTTGGGCAGGGGAGACTGAAGCTTTCTTT
>TRBV29-1|TRBD1|TRBJ2-5|NA
CSVTPGTGPETQYF
TGCAGCGTTACCCCCGGGACAGGGCCAGAGACCCAGTACTTC
>TRBV10-3|TRBD1|TRBJ1-1|few
CAIRRQGLVTEAFF
TGTGCCATCAGAAGACAGGGTCTGGTCACTGAAGCTTTCTTT
>TRBV7-2|NA|TRBJ1-5|NA
CASSSPGNYQPQHF
TGTGCCAGCAGCTCCCCGGGGAACTATCAGCCCCAGCATTTT
>TRBV11-3|NA|TRBJ2-5|once
CASSLTGRETQYF
TGTGCCAGCAGCTTAACGGGTCGAGAGACCCAGTACTTC
>TRBV29-1|TRBD1|TRBJ2-3|NA
CSVDGTGKDTDTQYF
TGCAGCGTTGACGGGACAGGGAAAGACACAGATACGCAGTATTTT
>TRBV7-3|NA|TRBJ2-7|NA
CASSRGEGYEQYF
TGTGCCAGCAGCAGGGGAGAGGGCTACGAGCAGTACTTC
>TRBV4-1|NA|TRBJ1-1|NA
CASSQDSLEGNTEAFF
TGCGCCAGCAGCCAAGATTCATTGGAGGGGAACACTGAAGCTTTCTTT
>TRBV18|TRBD1|TRBJ2-2|NA
CASSPSGTGWGTGELFF
TGTGCCAGCTCACCAAGCGGGACAGGGTGGGGTACCGGGGAGCTGTTTTTT
>TRBV29-1|TRBD2|TRBJ2-7|NA
CSVEEGAGGYEQYF
TGCAGCGTTGAAGAAGGAGCGGGGGGCTACGAGCAGTACTTC
>TRBV5-1|NA|TRBJ1-5|NA
CASSGPGHRNQPQHF
TGCGCCAGCAGCGGACCGGGACACCGCAATCAGCCCCAGCATTTT
>TRBV9|TRBD2|TRBJ2-3|NA
CASSVGSGITDTQYF
TGTGCCAGCAGCGTAGGTAGCGGGATCACAGATACGCAGTATTTT
>TRBV11-1|NA|TRBJ2-1|NA
CASSQDAPAYNEQFF
TGTGCCAGCAGCCAGGACGCCCCGGCCTACAATGAGCAGTTCTTC
>TRBV25-1|TRBD2|TRBJ2-7|NA
CASSEGGRYEQYF
TGTGCCAGCAGTGAAGGCGGGAGGTACGAGCAGTACTTC
>TRBV19|NA|TRBJ1-5|NA
CASSSFGWGQPQHF
TGTGCCAGTAGTAGTTTTGGGTGGGGTCAGCCCCAGCATTTT
>TRBV6-5|NA|TRBJ1-2|NA
CASSRPAGIGGYTF
TGTGCCAGCAGCCGCCCGGCGGGTATTGGGGGCTACACCTTC
>TRBV5-4|NA|TRBJ1-2|once
CASSLGLSNYGYTF
TGTGCCAGCAGCTTGGGACTCTCTAACTATGGCTACACCTTC
>TRBV30|NA|TRBJ2-5|NA
CAWSVQGRETQYF
TGTGCCTGGAGTGTACAAGGGCGAGAGACCCAGTACTTC
>TRBV30|NA|TRBJ2-5|NA
CAWSVRGRETQYF
TGTGCCTGGAGTGTACGGGGCAGGGAGACCCAGTACTTC
>TRBV18|NA|TRBJ2-1|NA
CASSPAGQNEQFF
TGTGCCAGCTCACCGGCGGGGCAAAATGAGCAGTTCTTC
>TRBV28|NA|TRBJ1-2|NA
CASRATQESSVNGYTF
TGTGCCAGCAGGGCGACTCAGGAATCATCGGTCAATGGCTACACCTTC
>TRBV29-1|NA|TRBJ2-2|NA
CSVAASGAGTGELFF
TGCAGCGTCGCTGCGTCGGGGGCTGGAACCGGGGAGCTGTTTTTT
>TRBV5-1|NA|TRBJ1-1|NA
CASSPRAGSTEAFF
TGCGCCAGCAGCCCGAGAGCCGGGAGCACTGAAGCTTTCTTT
>TRBV4-2|NA|TRBJ1-2|once
CASSQEQGSNYGYTF
TGTGCCAGCAGCCAAGAGCAGGGATCTAACTATGGCTACACCTTC
>TRBV7-9|NA|TRBJ1-2|NA
CASSLAENYGYTF
TGTGCCAGCAGCTTAGCGGAAAACTATGGCTACACCTTC
>TRBV7-8|TRBD2|TRBJ2-7|NA
CASSLARGGRFYEQYF
TGTGCCAGCAGCTTAGCTCGGGGGGGAAGATTTTACGAGCAGTACTTC
>TRBV4-2|TRBD1|TRBJ1-2|NA
CASSQGTGVGEGYTF
TGTGCCAGCAGCCAAGGGACAGGGGTGGGTGAGGGCTACACCTTC
>TRBV6-1|NA|TRBJ2-1|NA
CASISLGNEQFF
TGTGCCAGCATAAGTTTAGGGAACGAGCAGTTCTTC
>TRBV5-1|NA|TRBJ1-2|NA
CASSLGVWGYGYTF
TGCGCCAGCAGCTTGGGAGTATGGGGCTATGGCTACACCTTC
>TRBV6-5|TRBD1|TRBJ2-7|NA
CASSRDRAFEQYF
TGTGCCAGCAGTCGGGACAGGGCCTTCGAGCAGTACTTC
>TRBV7-2|NA|TRBJ2-3|NA
CASSLRADYYTDTQYF
TGTGCCAGCAGCTTAAGGGCGGACTACTACACAGATACGCAGTATTTT
>TRBV19|NA|TRBJ1-2|NA
CASSIGGEAYGYTF
TGTGCCAGTAGTATAGGAGGGGAGGCCTATGGCTACACCTTC
>TRBV5-1|NA|TRBJ2-5|NA
CASSLPGEETQYF
TGCGCCAGCAGCTTACCCGGGGAAGAGACCCAGTACTTC
>TRBV7-2|NA|TRBJ1-5|NA
CASSLVGVGSGNQPQHF
TGTGCCAGCAGCTTAGTCGGCGTGGGTTCCGGCAATCAGCCCCAGCATTTT
>TRBV6-5|NA|TRBJ2-7|NA
CASRPPARLDEQYF
TGTGCCAGCAGACCACCCGCGCGTTTGGACGAGCAGTACTTC
>TRBV19|NA|TRBJ2-7|NA
CASSRDLASEQYF
TGTGCCAGCAGCCGGGACCTAGCGTCCGAGCAGTACTTC
>TRBV27|NA|TRBJ1-2|NA
CASSLSGFYGYTF
TGTGCCAGCAGTTTATCGGGGTTCTATGGCTACACCTTC
>TRBV6-1|NA|TRBJ1-1|few
CASSVRAGETEAFF
TGTGCCAGCAGTGTTCGGGCAGGTGAAACTGAAGCTTTCTTT
>TRBV7-2|NA|TRBJ2-2|once
CASSWGWGTTGELFF
TGTGCCAGCAGTTGGGGGTGGGGAACCACCGGGGAGCTGTTTTTT
>TRBV28|TRBD1|TRBJ2-1|NA
CASSSASQGASYNEQFF
TGTGCCAGCAGTTCAGCCAGCCAGGGGGCCTCCTACAATGAGCAGTTCTTC
>TRBV19|NA|TRBJ1-2|NA
CASTSNPYGYTF
TGTGCCAGTACCTCGAACCCCTATGGCTACACCTTC
>TRBV6-5|NA|TRBJ1-3|NA
CASSYAPSSGNTIYF
TGTGCCAGCAGTTACGCTCCGAGCTCTGGAAACACCATATATTTT
>TRBV2|TRBD1|TRBJ1-5|NA
CASSTDRVGNQPQHF
TGTGCCAGCAGTACCGACAGGGTTGGCAATCAGCCCCAGCATTTT
>TRBV20-1|TRBD1|TRBJ2-3|medium-sized
CSALRGDTQYF
TGCAGTGCTCTCAGGGGGGATACGCAGTATTTT